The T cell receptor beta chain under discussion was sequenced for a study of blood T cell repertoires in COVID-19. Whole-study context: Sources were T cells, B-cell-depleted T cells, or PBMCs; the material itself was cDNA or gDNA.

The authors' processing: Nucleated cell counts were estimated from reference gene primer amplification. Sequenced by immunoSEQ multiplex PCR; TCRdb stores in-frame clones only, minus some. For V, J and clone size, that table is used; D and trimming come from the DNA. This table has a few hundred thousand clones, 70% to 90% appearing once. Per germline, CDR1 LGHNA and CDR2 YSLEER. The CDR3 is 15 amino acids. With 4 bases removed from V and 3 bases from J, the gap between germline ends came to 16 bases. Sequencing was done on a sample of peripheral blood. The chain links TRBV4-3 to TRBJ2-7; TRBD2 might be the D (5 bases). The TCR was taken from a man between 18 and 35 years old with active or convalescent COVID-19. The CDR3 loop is CASSPTAGEGYEQYF. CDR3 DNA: TGCGCCAGCAGCCCTACGGCAGGAGAGGGCTACGAGCAGTACTTC.